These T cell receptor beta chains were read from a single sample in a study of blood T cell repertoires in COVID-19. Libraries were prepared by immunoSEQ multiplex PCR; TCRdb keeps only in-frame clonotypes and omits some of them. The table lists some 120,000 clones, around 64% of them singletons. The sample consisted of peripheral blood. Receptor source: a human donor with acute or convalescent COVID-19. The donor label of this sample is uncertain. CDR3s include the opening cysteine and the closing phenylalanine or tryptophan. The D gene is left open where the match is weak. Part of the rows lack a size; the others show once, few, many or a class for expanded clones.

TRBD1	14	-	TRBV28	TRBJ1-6	CASSQTGYGSPLHF	TGTGCCAGCAGCCAGACAGGGTACGGTTCACCCCTCCACTTT
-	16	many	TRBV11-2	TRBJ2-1	CASSLRGDSSYNEQFF	TGTGCCAGCAGCTTACGCGGGGATAGCTCCTACAATGAGCAGTTCTTC
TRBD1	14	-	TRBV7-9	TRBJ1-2	CASSPRDSLYGYTF	TGTGCCAGCAGCCCCCGGGACAGCCTCTATGGCTACACCTTC
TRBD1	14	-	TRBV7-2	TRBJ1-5	CASSQQGFNQPQHF	TGTGCCAGCAGCCAACAGGGGTTCAATCAGCCCCAGCATTTT
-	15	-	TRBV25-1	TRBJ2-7	CASSDFGGQTYEQYF	TGTGCCAGCAGTGATTTCGGGGGTCAGACCTACGAGCAGTACTTC
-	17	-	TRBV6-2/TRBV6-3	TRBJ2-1	CASSYSIQVTSYNEQFF	TGTGCCAGCAGTTACTCGATACAGGTGACCTCCTACAATGAGCAGTTCTTC
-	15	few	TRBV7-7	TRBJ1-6	CASSPSDSLSSPLHF	TGTGCCAGCAGCCCATCGGACAGTCTAAGTTCACCCCTCCACTTT
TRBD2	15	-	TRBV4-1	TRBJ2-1	CASSQAPTSGLEQFF	TGCGCCAGCAGCCAAGCGCCGACTAGCGGCCTCGAGCAGTTCTTC
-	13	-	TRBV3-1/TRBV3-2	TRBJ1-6	CASSHNDNSPLHF	TGTGCCAGCAGCCACAATGATAATTCACCCCTCCACTTT
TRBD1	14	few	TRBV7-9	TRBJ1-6	CASSPGTGGSPLHF	TGTGCCAGCAGCCCCGGGACAGGAGGGTCACCCCTCCACTTT
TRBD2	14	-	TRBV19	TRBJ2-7	CASSLRWGGYEQYF	TGTGCCAGTAGTTTGCGGTGGGGGGGCTACGAGCAGTACTTC
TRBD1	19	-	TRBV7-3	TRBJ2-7	CASSLKGGPRTGGTYEQYF	TGTGCCAGCAGCTTAAAAGGGGGCCCCCGGACAGGGGGGACCTACGAGCAGTACTTC
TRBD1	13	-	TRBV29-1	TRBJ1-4	CSVGQGNLEKLFF	TGCAGCGTAGGACAGGGGAATTTGGAAAAACTGTTTTTT
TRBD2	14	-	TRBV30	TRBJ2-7	CAWRVRGGAYEQYF	TGTGCCTGGCGTGTACGGGGGGGGGCCTACGAGCAGTACTTC
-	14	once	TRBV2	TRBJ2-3	CASSAPIGTDTQYF	TGTGCCAGCAGTGCCCCAATAGGCACAGATACGCAGTATTTT
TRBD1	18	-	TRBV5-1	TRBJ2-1	CASSSGQTRVGRYNEQFF	TGCGCCAGCAGCTCGGGACAGACAAGGGTGGGGCGCTACAATGAGCAGTTCTTC
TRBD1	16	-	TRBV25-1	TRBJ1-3	CASSGRTGPGGNTIYF	TGTGCCAGCAGTGGAAGGACAGGGCCCGGAGGAAACACCATATATTTT
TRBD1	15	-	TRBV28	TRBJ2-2	CASSHRQGVTGELFF	TGTGCCAGCAGCCATCGACAGGGGGTGACCGGGGAGCTGTTTTTT
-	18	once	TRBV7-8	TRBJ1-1	CASSTLRTRSYMNTEAFF	TGTGCCAGCAGCACCCTCAGGACTCGCTCATACATGAACACTGAAGCTTTCTTT
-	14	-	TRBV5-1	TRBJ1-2	CASRFENTNYGYTF	TGCGCCAGCAGGTTTGAGAATACTAACTATGGCTACACCTTC
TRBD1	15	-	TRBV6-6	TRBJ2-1	CATLPRDRGSDEQFF	TGTGCCACCCTACCTCGGGACAGGGGGTCGGATGAGCAGTTCTTC
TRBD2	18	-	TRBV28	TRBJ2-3	CASSFPGLAGLSTDTQYF	TGTGCCAGCAGTTTCCCCGGACTAGCGGGGCTATCCACAGATACGCAGTATTTT
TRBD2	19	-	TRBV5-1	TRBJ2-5	CASSSVTSGGALEEETQYF	TGCGCCAGCAGCTCGGTGACTAGCGGGGGGGCCTTGGAAGAAGAGACCCAGTACTTC
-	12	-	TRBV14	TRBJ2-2	CASGEVLGELFF	TGTGCCAGCGGAGAGGTCCTCGGGGAGCTGTTTTTT
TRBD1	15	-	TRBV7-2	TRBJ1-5	CASSKQTGGIQPQHF	TGTGCCAGCAGCAAACAGACAGGGGGCATTCAGCCCCAGCATTTT
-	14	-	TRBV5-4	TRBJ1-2	CASSSGGRVYGYTF	TGTGCCAGCAGCTCGGGCGGCAGGGTCTATGGCTACACCTTC
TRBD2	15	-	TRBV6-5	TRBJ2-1	CASSSLAGAYNEQFF	TGTGCCAGCAGTTCTCTAGCGGGAGCTTACAATGAGCAGTTCTTC
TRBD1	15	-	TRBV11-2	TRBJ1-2	CASSARDRGNYGYTF	TGTGCCAGCAGCGCCCGGGACAGGGGTAACTATGGCTACACCTTC
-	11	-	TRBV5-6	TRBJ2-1	CASSFRYEQFF	TGTGCCAGCAGCTTTCGGTATGAGCAGTTCTTC
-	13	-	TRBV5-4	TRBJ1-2	CASSLKGGYGYTF	TGTGCCAGCAGCTTGAAGGGAGGCTACGGCTACACCTTC
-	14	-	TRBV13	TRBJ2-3	CASSSRARTDTQYF	TGTGCCAGCAGCTCGCGGGCACGCACAGATACGCAGTATTTT
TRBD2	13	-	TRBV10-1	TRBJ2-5	CASSDERGQTQYF	TGCGCCAGCAGTGATGAGCGGGGGCAGACCCAGTACTTC
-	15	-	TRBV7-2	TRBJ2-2	CASSFIQGGTGELFF	TGTGCCAGCAGCTTTATACAGGGTGGGACCGGGGAGCTGTTTTTT
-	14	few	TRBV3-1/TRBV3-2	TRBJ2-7	CASSRVGDNYEQYF	TGTGCCAGCAGCCGGGTAGGGGATAACTACGAGCAGTACTTC
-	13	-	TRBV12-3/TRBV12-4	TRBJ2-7	CASSLRGNYEQYF	TGTGCCAGCAGTTTAAGGGGGAACTACGAGCAGTACTTC
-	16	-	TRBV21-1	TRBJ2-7	CASSKEKGDSSYEQYF	TGTGCCAGCAGCAAAGAGAAGGGGGACAGTTCCTACGAGCAGTACTTC
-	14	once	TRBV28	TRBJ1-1	CASSPSNRNTEAFF	TGTGCCAGCAGCCCCTCCAACAGGAACACTGAAGCTTTCTTT
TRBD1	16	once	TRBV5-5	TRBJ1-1	CASSDPRATGRTEAFF	TGTGCCAGCAGCGATCCCAGGGCGACAGGGAGGACTGAAGCTTTCTTT
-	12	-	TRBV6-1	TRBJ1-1	CASSEVRGGAFF	TGTGCCAGCAGTGAAGTGAGGGGGGGAGCTTTCTTT
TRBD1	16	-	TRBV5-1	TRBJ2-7	CASSQGQLNPSYEQYF	TGCGCCAGCAGCCAGGGACAGCTGAATCCGTCCTACGAGCAGTACTTC
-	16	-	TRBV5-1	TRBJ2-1	CASSSGTLRGDNEQFF	TGCGCCAGCAGCTCCGGGACACTTAGAGGGGACAATGAGCAGTTCTTC
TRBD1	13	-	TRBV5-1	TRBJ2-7	CASSRDSTYEQYF	TGCGCCAGCAGCCGGGACAGCACCTACGAGCAGTACTTC
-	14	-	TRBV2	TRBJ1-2	CASRTRAANYGYTF	TGTGCCAGCAGGACCAGGGCGGCTAACTATGGCTACACCTTC
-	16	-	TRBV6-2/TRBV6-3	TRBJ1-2	CASSSTLLVRVDGYTF	TGTGCCAGCAGTTCCACCCTCCTGGTCAGGGTTGATGGCTACACCTTC
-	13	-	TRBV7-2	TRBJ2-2	CASSFGVAGELFF	TGTGCCAGCAGCTTCGGGGTTGCCGGGGAGCTGTTTTTT